The rows below give T cell receptor beta chains drawn from one sample of a study of cytomegalovirus exposure and HLA in healthy donors. Only in-frame clones appear in the TCRdb table, and some are missing; sequencing was by immunoSEQ multiplex PCR. The sample lists approximately 130,000 clones; around 81% were seen once. The sequenced material came from PBMCs. Receptors were obtained from a woman aged 45-59 years in good health and CMV-seronegative. CDR3s include the opening cysteine and the closing phenylalanine or tryptophan. The D gene is left open where the match is weak. Clone size is stated in some rows and not others, as once, few, many or a class when expanded.

DNA,CDR3,J,V,D,size
TGTGCCAGCAGCTTGGGTGGTAGGGGATTACCGGAAGCTTTCTTT,CASSLGGRGLPEAFF,TRBJ1-1,TRBV5-4,NA,NA
TGTGCCAGCAGTTTAATGGGGCAGGGCAACTATGGCTACACCTTC,CASSLMGQGNYGYTF,TRBJ1-2,TRBV27,NA,NA
TGTGCCTGGATAGCAAAAAGGGGCAGGGTGAACACTGAAGCTTTCTTT,CAWIAKRGRVNTEAFF,TRBJ1-1,TRBV30,NA,NA
TGTGCCTGGAGCCCCCTCAGTGAGAACACTGAAGCTTTCTTT,CAWSPLSENTEAFF,TRBJ1-1,TRBV30,NA,NA
TGCGCCAGCAGCTTTGAGACTGGGTACAATGAGCAGTTCTTC,CASSFETGYNEQFF,TRBJ2-1,TRBV5-1,NA,NA
TGTGCCAGCAGCGCAGGGGGCGCGACCGGGGAGCTGTTTTTT,CASSAGGATGELFF,TRBJ2-2,TRBV9,TRBD1,NA
TGTGCCAGCTCACAGGGACAGCCGAACACTGAAGCTTTCTTT,CASSQGQPNTEAFF,TRBJ1-1,TRBV18,TRBD1,NA
TGTGCCAGCAGTTTAACGGGAATGGGCTATGGCTACACCTTC,CASSLTGMGYGYTF,TRBJ1-2,TRBV6-6,NA,NA
TGTGCCTGGAGCCAACACGGAGGCAATCAGCCCCAGAATTTT,CAWSQHGGNQPQNF,TRBJ1-5,TRBV30,NA,NA
TGTGCCAGCAGCTTAGCCGGGTTTGGTAACACCGGGGAGCTGTTTTTT,CASSLAGFGNTGELFF,TRBJ2-2,TRBV7-2,NA,NA
TGTGCCAGTAGTATAGTACAGGGGGCTAATGAAAAACTGTTTTTT,CASSIVQGANEKLFF,TRBJ1-4,TRBV19,TRBD1,NA
TGTGCCAGCAGCCCGGGGACACAGGGGAATGAAAAACTGTTTTTT,CASSPGTQGNEKLFF,TRBJ1-4,TRBV9,TRBD1,NA
TGCAGCGTTGTACTAGCGGGAGGCCGGGAGCAGTACTTC,CSVVLAGGREQYF,TRBJ2-7,TRBV29-1,TRBD2,NA
TGCGCCAGCAGTCCCGGGACAGGGGCCCCCTATGGCTACACCTTC,CASSPGTGAPYGYTF,TRBJ1-2,TRBV23-1,TRBD1,few
TGTGCCAGCAGCCCCCTTTCTGGGACAGGGGAGCTGTTTTTT,CASSPLSGTGELFF,TRBJ2-2,TRBV6-1,NA,NA
TGTGCCAGCAGTTTACAGGGGGCCGTTACGCAGTATTTT,CASSLQGAVTQYF,TRBJ2-3,TRBV28,TRBD1,NA
TGTGCCTGGAGTGGGTCACAGGGAAACACCATATATTTT,CAWSGSQGNTIYF,TRBJ1-3,TRBV30,NA,NA
TGTGCCAGCAGCTTCGGTCTCCCTCAGGGAACTAATGAAAAACTGTTTTTT,CASSFGLPQGTNEKLFF,TRBJ1-4,TRBV9,NA,NA
TGCAGCGTTGAGCGGGGGATGGAGACCCAGTACTTC,CSVERGMETQYF,TRBJ2-5,TRBV29-1,TRBD2,NA
TGCGCCAGCAGCTTTCGACAGGGGGTAGATTATGGCTACACCTTC,CASSFRQGVDYGYTF,TRBJ1-2,TRBV5-1,TRBD1,NA
TGTGCCAGCACCCCAATGTCGGGTGCGACTAATGAAAAACTGTTTTTT,CASTPMSGATNEKLFF,TRBJ1-4,TRBV27,NA,NA
TGTGCCAGCAGTTTAGGGAGTGGGCTCTACAATGAGCAGTTCTTC,CASSLGSGLYNEQFF,TRBJ2-1,TRBV27,NA,NA
TGTGCCAGCAGTTGGGCTGGGGCTGGCTACACCTTC,CASSWAGAGYTF,TRBJ1-2,TRBV6-5,NA,once
TGTGCCAGCAGTCGGGCGCGGGCTAGCGGGGGGGGGAGCAATGAGCAGTTCTTC,CASSRARASGGGSNEQFF,TRBJ2-1,TRBV27,TRBD2,NA
TGTGCCAGCTCACCGGTGGCTAGCGGGAGCAGCGAGACCCAGTACTTC,CASSPVASGSSETQYF,TRBJ2-5,TRBV18,TRBD2,NA
TGTGCCAGCGGGGACATGAACACTGAAGCTTTCTTT,CASGDMNTEAFF,TRBJ1-1,TRBV7-9,NA,NA
TGTGCCAGCAGCCCCGGGACTAGCGAGAACACCGGGGAGCTGTTTTTT,CASSPGTSENTGELFF,TRBJ2-2,TRBV11-3,TRBD2,NA
TGTGCCAGCAGCCCCCGTTCTAGCGGGAATCCTGACAATGAGCAGTTCTTC,CASSPRSSGNPDNEQFF,TRBJ2-1,TRBV7-2,TRBD2,NA
TGTGCCAGCAGTGAAGTCCTCAGCACGGTCGAGGGGACCCAGTACTTC,CASSEVLSTVEGTQYF,TRBJ2-5,TRBV2,NA,NA
TGCGCCAGCAGTCCCTACAGGGAAGGTCAGCCCCAGCATTTT,CASSPYREGQPQHF,TRBJ1-5,TRBV4-3,NA,NA
TGCAGCGTTGGAGGTGCGGGAGTTTCGATAGCCAAAAACATTCAGTACTTC,CSVGGAGVSIAKNIQYF,TRBJ2-4,TRBV29-1,TRBD2,NA
TGTGCCAGCAGCGGGGTAGCGGGGAGCTCCTACAATGAGCAGTTCTTC,CASSGVAGSSYNEQFF,TRBJ2-1,TRBV5-4,TRBD2,NA
TGTGCCAGTGGCCAGGGGGCGTCCTACAATGAGCAGTTCTTC,CASGQGASYNEQFF,TRBJ2-1,TRBV19,TRBD1,NA